Detailed here is one T cell receptor (beta chain). As yet, its antigen is unknown. CDR3 regions were amplified by Arm-PCR using iRepertoire HTBI primers to build TCR beta libraries. One entry per CDR3 protein, called by TCRdb with MiXCR from the multiplex PCR reads. The data contain some 250,000 distinct CDR3 sequences, around 19% of them singletons. This CDR3 region has 13 residues. Germline-derived CDR1 and CDR2 are KGHSH and LQKENI. These data are taken from a study of regulatory T cells in long-lasting Graves disease. Study-level findings and limits: Samples came from peripheral blood alone, without thyroid tissue. Reduced TCR diversity was observed in persistent Graves' patients versus newly diagnosed patients.

Time point in this sample: newly diagnosed GD, antithyroid drugs for less than 3 months. After RNA was extracted from PBMCs, the TCR library was made from it. This same sample was also part of a study on T cells in Graves' hyperthyroidism and ophthalmopathy. As that report states: A first-round RT-PCR of the TCR CDR3 used the HTBI primer set. Clonotypes that were expanded in thyroid above 0.001 mostly appeared in blood too.

This chain connects TRBV18 to TRBJ2-3; D may match TRBD1 or TRBD2 (5 bases each). With the DNA end fitting TRBJ2-5 better, the J assignment may be wrong. The sequence was obtained from a woman aged 30 to 39 with Graves disease. Specimen: peripheral blood mononuclear cells (PBMCs), collected at new diagnosis, from a patient treated with antithyroid drugs. CDR3: CASSPGVAETQYF. The CDR3 DNA reads TGTGCCAGCTCACCGGGGGTGGCGGAGACCCAGTACTTC.